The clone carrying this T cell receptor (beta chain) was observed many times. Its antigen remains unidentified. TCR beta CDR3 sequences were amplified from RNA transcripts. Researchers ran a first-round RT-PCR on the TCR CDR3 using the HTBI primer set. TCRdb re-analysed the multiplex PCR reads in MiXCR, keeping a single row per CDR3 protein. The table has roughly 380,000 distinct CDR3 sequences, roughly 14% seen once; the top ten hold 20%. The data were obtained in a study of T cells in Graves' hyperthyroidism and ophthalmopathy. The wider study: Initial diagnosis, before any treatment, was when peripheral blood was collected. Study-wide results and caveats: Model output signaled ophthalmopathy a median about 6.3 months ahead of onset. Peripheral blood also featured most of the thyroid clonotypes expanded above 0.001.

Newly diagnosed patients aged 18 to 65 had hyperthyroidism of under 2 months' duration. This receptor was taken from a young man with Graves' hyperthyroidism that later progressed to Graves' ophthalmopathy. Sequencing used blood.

In nucleotides, the CDR3 is TGTGCCAGCAGTTTTATTGGGGGGGGTAGGGATACGCAGTATTTT. Translated, it gives CASSFIGGGRDTQYF. The chain employs TRBV27 and TRBJ2-3, with 7 bases that match TRBD2. Germline V lookup: CDR1 MNHEY, CDR2 SMNVEV (reference sequence). CDR3 length: 15 residues. After removal of 3 bases from V and 6 bases from J, the junction contained 9 bases not matched to a gene.